This T cell receptor (beta chain) was identified during a study of T cell responses to AZD1222 COVID-19 vaccine. The wider study: Second-dose schedules of about 4 or about 12 weeks were combined.

The V gene end was trimmed by 6 bases and the J gene end by 7 bases; junction bases not matched to a gene: 12. This CDR3 is 16 amino acids long. Per the germline V gene, CDR1 is MRHNA and CDR2 is SNTAGT. This clone was observed a single time. Its antigen is undetermined. Repertoires were generated with immunoSEQ multiplex PCR, while TCRdb's copy carries only in-frame clones and drops some. Of 200,000 or so clones in the sample, approximately 94% were seen once. Study-level findings and limits: Repertoires in all cases were sampled only once the peak T cell response had passed. Donors were mostly white British, more females; clonal diversity possibly underestimated. When two AZD1222 doses had been given, Spike-specific TCR breadth and depth rose.

The source was peripheral blood, collected on day 0 of AZD1222 vaccination. The TCR comes from an adult in good health. The V gene is TRBV6-4, the J gene TRBJ1-6; 7 bases align to TRBD1. The DNA of the CDR3 is TGTGCCAGCAGGAAAAATCCGGGACAGCGGAATTCACCCCTCCACTTT. It translates to CASRKNPGQRNSPLHF.